These 10 T cell receptor beta chains originate from one sample sequenced in a study of cytomegalovirus exposure and HLA in healthy donors. Primers for the PCR totalled 60 Vbeta and 13 Jbeta. The repertoire was sequenced with immunoSEQ multiplex PCR; TCRdb's copy has only in-frame clones and lacks some. Seen here are about 150,000 clones, 65% to 80% observed once, and the top ten hold 3.1%. Material for sequencing was PBMCs. The origin of the receptors is a male donor in good health and CMV-seronegative.

The sample holds a few counts of this clone. J is TRBJ1-6 and V is TRBV28, with 10 bases lining up with TRBD1. This CDR3 contains 14 residues. V was pared by 7 bases and J by 7 bases, with 4 bases of the junction left unmatched. Germline values: CDR1 MDHEN, CDR2 SYDVKM. DNA for the CDR3: TGTGCCAGCATTACGGGACAGGGGAATTCACCCCTCCACTTT. It yields the protein CASITGQGNSPLHF.

This clone was detected once. J is TRBJ1-1 and V is TRBV7-9; D gene uncertain. V lost 4 bases, J lost 5 bases, and 11 bases lay in between. The CDR3 length is 13 residues. Germline V gene data show CDR1 as SEHNR and CDR2 as FQNEAQ (reference sequence). Here the CDR3 reads CASSYVAGTEAFF. The CDR3 DNA is TGTGCCAGCAGCTACGTCGCGGGTACTGAAGCTTTCTTT. The variable domain in full, with the rest retrieved from reference TRBV7-9 and TRBJ1-1, is DTGVSQNPRHKITKRGQNVTFRCDPISEHNRLYWYRQTLGQGPEFLTYFQNEAQLEKSRLLSDRFSAERPKGSFSTLEIQRTEQGDSAMYLCASSYVAGTEAFFGQGTRLTVV.

CDR3 sequence reads: CSVHTGAQETQYF. The CDR3 DNA reads TGCAGCGTTCATACAGGGGCTCAAGAGACCCAGTACTTC. J is TRBJ2-5 and V is TRBV29-1, with 7 bases identical to TRBD1. The CDR3 is 13 amino acids. After removal of 5 bases from V and 2 bases from J, the junction contained 5 bases not matched to a gene. The germline V gene has CDR1 SQVTM and CDR2 ANQGSEA.

V usage is TRBV29-1 and J usage is TRBJ2-7; TRBD2 might be the D (5 bases). Germline CDR1 SQVTM, CDR2 ANQGSEA. V lost 7 bases and J lost 2, with 18 bases in between. This CDR3 has 14 residues. The CDR3 DNA follows: TGCAGCGCCGAGGGAGTGGAACCCACCTACGAGCAGTACTTC. This encodes CSAEGVEPTYEQYF.

This clone was recorded a few times. J is TRBJ2-3 and V is TRBV6-6, with TRBD2 matching over 11 bases. Losses at the gene ends were 8 bases for V and 4 bases for J; bases not matched to a gene: 11. CDR1 and CDR2 (germline): MNHNY, SVGAGI (reference sequence). This CDR3 contains 16 residues. The chain's CDR3 is CASRSPTSGGSDTQYF. CDR3 DNA sequence: TGTGCCAGCCGCTCACCCACTAGCGGGGGCTCAGATACGCAGTATTTT.

The chain couples TRBV6-1 to TRBJ1-1; D may be TRBD1 (6 bases). The CDR3 runs to 16 residues. V was trimmed by 4 bases and J by 4 bases, leaving 19 bases between them. Germline lookup yields CDR1 MNHNS and CDR2 SASEGT. In DNA, the CDR3 is TGTGCCAGCAGTGGCCGTTCAGGGGTTGGCGGCACTGAAGCTTTCTTT. Protein: CASSGRSGVGGTEAFF.

This sequence joins TRBV30 and TRBJ1-1; 10 bases are shared with TRBD1. V lost 0 bases and J lost 4; bases outside the gene matches: 11. This CDR3 spans 17 amino acids. Germline CDR1 reads GTSNPN; CDR2 reads SVGIG (reference sequence). The CDR3 reads CAWSVGGFRTGGTEAFF. The CDR3 DNA reads as TGTGCCTGGAGTGTTGGAGGGTTTAGGACAGGGGGCACTGAAGCTTTCTTT.

The chain recombines TRBV5-1 with TRBJ2-3; D is ambiguous. Trimming left V 0 bases short and J 2 bases short, with 7 bases between. CDR3 length: 14 residues. Germline loops: CDR1 SGHRS, CDR2 YFSETQ. Written as DNA, the CDR3 is TGCGCCAGCAGCTTGGGAGCACCCACAGATACGCAGTATTTT. Translating gives CASSLGAPTDTQYF. The variable domain in full, with the rest retrieved from reference TRBV5-1 and TRBJ2-3, is KAGVTQTPRYLIKTRGQQVTLSCSPISGHRSVSWYQQTPGQGLQFLFEYFSETQRNKGNFPGRFSGRQFSNSRSEMNVSTLELGDSALYLCASSLGAPTDTQYFGPGTRLTVL.

The rearrangement joins TRBV28 to TRBJ1-1, with 9 bases identical to TRBD1. V trimming: 10 bases; J trimming: 5 bases; junction bases outside the gene matches: 11. This CDR3 contains 14 residues. Germline CDR1 is MDHEN and CDR2 is SYDVKM. CDR3 sequence reads: CATDRGDRVTEAFF. The CDR3 DNA sequence: TGTGCCACCGACCGGGGGGACAGGGTGACTGAAGCTTTCTTT.

This clone was picked up a small number of times. J is TRBJ1-2 and V is TRBV10-3; D remains unclear. This CDR3 has 12 amino acids. Trimming cost V 5 bases and J 2 bases, with 6 bases left between them. The V gene's germline CDR1 is ENHRY and CDR2 SYGVKD. In DNA form, the CDR3 reads TGTGCCATCAGTACAGAGAACTATGGCTACACCTTC. Translating it yields CAISTENYGYTF.